Sequencing of this TCR beta chain was carried out in a study of CD8+ T cells in alopecia areata. Sorting from PBMCs produced CD4+ and CD8+ T cells. The V gene lost 7 bases and the J gene lost 4 bases, with 14 bases spanning the gap. The germline CDR1 and CDR2 sequences are SQVTM and ANQGSEA. This CDR3 contains 14 residues. General study results and limits: Scalp sequencing also captures normal skin's resident alphabeta T cells. For lesional scalp, especially alopecia totalis/universalis, clonality was higher than in normal scalp. Unlike in mice, where it was clearer, TCR sharing across patients was less clear, possibly HLA-related.

About this clone: Its antigen is unidentified.

Following extraction, RNA underwent reverse transcription to cDNA, which served as the sequencing template. TCRdb's table, derived via immunoSEQ multiplex PCR, lists solely in-frame clones and lacks some. The sample carries more than 95,000 clones, around 50% recorded once. The sequence derives from a human donor with alopecia areata. Sample: NKG2D-low CD8+ T cells sorted from blood. The chain joins TRBV29-1 to TRBJ2-6; D is perhaps TRBD1 or TRBD2 (5 bases each). The CDR3 sequence is CSAGEGDGANVLTF. The CDR3 DNA reads as TGCAGCGCCGGAGAAGGGGACGGGGCCAACGTCCTGACTTTC.